The rows below give T cell receptor beta chains drawn from one sample of a study of blood T cell repertoires in COVID-19. The data were produced by immunoSEQ multiplex PCR, yet TCRdb's version contains in-frame clones alone and is incomplete. The sample consists of 110,000 or so clones, approximately 80% of them appearing once. Sequencing input: peripheral blood. These receptors were taken from a human donor in a cohort sampled during active COVID-19. Both conserved end residues are part of each CDR3. Each record gives: J gene, V gene, D gene, clone size, CDR3 protein, CDR3 DNA. D genes are given only for firm matches. For some rows the clone size is stated as once, few or many, or as a class when expanded; others skip it.

>TRBJ1-6|TRBV5-6|NA|few
CASSLGTAGSYNSPLHF
TGTGCCAGCAGCTTGGGGACAGCTGGCTCCTATAATTCACCCCTCCACTTT
>TRBJ1-1|TRBV6-5|TRBD1|NA
CASSYSAGGTEAFF
TGTGCCAGCAGTTACTCGGCAGGGGGTACTGAAGCTTTCTTT
>TRBJ1-2|TRBV6-4|TRBD1|once
CASSEEQGRNYGYTF
TGTGCCAGCAGTGAGGAACAGGGGAGGAACTATGGCTACACCTTC
>TRBJ2-7|TRBV28|NA|few
CASSITGSYEQYF
TGTGCCAGCAGTATTACAGGGTCCTACGAGCAGTACTTC
>TRBJ2-7|TRBV4-1|TRBD2|once
CASSLSWTSGGDRSYEQYF
TGCGCCAGCAGCCTCTCTTGGACTAGCGGGGGGGATCGCTCCTACGAGCAGTACTTC
>TRBJ2-2|TRBV27|TRBD2|NA
CASRHARLANTGELFF
TGTGCCAGCAGACACGCCCGACTAGCGAATACCGGGGAGCTGTTTTTT
>TRBJ2-3|TRBV5-1|NA|NA
CASSSVGGVSTDTQYF
TGCGCCAGCAGCTCGGTCGGGGGAGTTAGCACAGATACGCAGTATTTT
>TRBJ1-6|TRBV13|NA|NA
CASSPRQSGSPLHF
TGTGCCAGCAGCCCTCGACAAAGCGGTTCACCCCTCCACTTT
>TRBJ2-5|TRBV24-1|NA|NA
CATSTEWAPETQYF
TGTGCCACCTCCACCGAATGGGCACCGGAGACCCAGTACTTC
>TRBJ1-5|TRBV5-6|TRBD1|NA
CASSEMTGNQPQHF
TGTGCCAGCAGCGAGATGACAGGGAATCAGCCCCAGCATTTT
>TRBJ2-7|TRBV7-9|NA|once
CASSPPGGVYEQYF
TGTGCCAGCAGCCCCCCCGGGGGTGTTTACGAGCAGTACTTC
>TRBJ1-1|TRBV7-3|NA|NA
CASSVSVNTEAFF
TGTGCCAGCAGTGTCAGTGTGAACACTGAAGCTTTCTTT
>TRBJ2-7|TRBV5-6|TRBD2|NA
CASSQGTSGSGEQYF
TGTGCCAGCAGTCAAGGGACTAGCGGGAGTGGCGAGCAGTACTTC
>TRBJ2-2|TRBV9|TRBD1|NA
CASSVFRGNNGELFF
TGTGCCAGCAGCGTATTCAGGGGGAATAACGGGGAGCTGTTTTTT
>TRBJ2-7|TRBV6-6|NA|NA
CASLDSLYEQYF
TGTGCCAGCCTTGACAGCTTATACGAGCAGTACTTC
>TRBJ1-5|TRBV30|NA|NA
CAWRQPGSNQPQHF
TGTGCCTGGAGACAACCGGGGAGCAATCAGCCCCAGCATTTT
>TRBJ2-7|TRBV19|NA|few
CASSIDTTRGYEQYF
TGTGCCAGTAGTATCGATACTACAAGGGGCTACGAGCAGTACTTC
>TRBJ2-7|TRBV28|NA|NA
CASSFPYINRLSYEQYF
TGTGCCAGCAGTTTTCCCTATATCAACAGGTTATCCTACGAGCAGTACTTC
>TRBJ1-2|TRBV27|NA|NA
CASSLNRDAYGYTF
TGTGCCAGCAGTCTCAACAGGGATGCCTATGGCTACACCTTC
>TRBJ1-2|TRBV27|TRBD1|NA
CASSLGTAGTGGYTF
TGTGCCAGCAGTTTAGGGACAGCTGGTACGGGCGGCTACACCTTC
>TRBJ2-7|TRBV14|NA|NA
CASSPGFGYEQYF
TGTGCCAGCAGCCCGGGGTTCGGGTACGAGCAGTACTTC
>TRBJ1-6|TRBV27|NA|NA
CASSKSRSPLHF
TGTGCCAGCAGCAAGAGCCGCTCACCCCTCCACTTT
>TRBJ1-2|TRBV6-4|NA|NA
CASSDSAGDVYGYTF
TGTGCCAGCAGTGACTCAGCAGGGGACGTATATGGCTACACCTTC
>TRBJ2-7|TRBV5-1|NA|NA
CASSHGPGGNEQYF
TGCGCCAGCAGCCACGGACCAGGGGGGAACGAGCAGTACTTC
>TRBJ1-1|TRBV27|TRBD1|NA
CASGQGFNTEAFF
TGTGCCAGCGGACAGGGTTTTAACACTGAAGCTTTCTTT
>TRBJ1-2|TRBV11-2|TRBD1|few
CASSGDRGRNYGYTF
TGTGCCAGCAGCGGGGACAGGGGGCGCAACTATGGCTACACCTTC
>TRBJ1-2|TRBV19|NA|NA
CASSIGQIYGYTF
TGTGCCAGTAGTATAGGACAGATCTATGGCTACACCTTC
>TRBJ1-1|TRBV6-6|TRBD1|few
CASSSPGTGEAFF
TGTGCCAGCAGTTCCCCCGGGACAGGTGAAGCTTTCTTT
>TRBJ1-1|TRBV7-8|NA|NA
CASSLMRQMNTEAFF
TGTGCCAGCAGCTTAATGAGACAGATGAACACTGAAGCTTTCTTT
>TRBJ2-7|TRBV7-6|NA|NA
CASSTQGSDEQYF
TGTGCCAGCAGCACTCAGGGGTCGGACGAGCAGTACTTC
>TRBJ2-7|TRBV7-6|NA|NA
CASSLATYSNEQYF
TGTGCCAGCAGCTTAGCGACTTACTCCAACGAGCAGTACTTC
>TRBJ2-5|TRBV4-1|NA|NA
CASSQTTHEETQYF
TGCGCCAGCAGCCAGACTACCCATGAAGAGACCCAGTACTTC
>TRBJ2-7|TRBV27|NA|NA
CASSRYPTVYEQYF
TGTGCCAGCAGCCGCTACCCCACAGTATACGAGCAGTACTTC
>TRBJ1-1|TRBV15|NA|NA
CATSRDQGNTEAFF
TGTGCCACCAGCAGAGATCAGGGTAACACTGAAGCTTTCTTT
>TRBJ2-7|TRBV4-1|NA|NA
CASSQEGGTYEQYF
TGCGCCAGCAGCCAAGAAGGAGGAACCTACGAGCAGTACTTC
>TRBJ2-7|TRBV28|NA|NA
CASRQEGPYEQYF
TGTGCCAGCAGGCAAGAGGGCCCCTACGAGCAGTACTTC
>TRBJ1-5|TRBV18|NA|NA
CASSLDSYNQPQHF
TGTGCCAGCTCACTCGACAGCTACAATCAGCCCCAGCATTTT
>TRBJ1-1|TRBV6-2/TRBV6-3|NA|NA
CASSRGALGGAEAFF
TGTGCCAGCAGTCGGGGTGCTTTGGGGGGAGCTGAAGCTTTCTTT
>TRBJ2-7|TRBV11-2|NA|NA
CASSRASEQYF
TGTGCCAGCAGCCGAGCGAGCGAGCAGTACTTC
>TRBJ1-2|TRBV6-4|NA|NA
CASSDSGVYTF
TGTGCCAGCAGTGACTCCGGGGTCTACACCTTC
>TRBJ2-7|TRBV13|NA|NA
CASSLQGLSYEQYF
TGTGCCAGCAGCTTGCAGGGTCTCTCCTACGAGCAGTACTTC
>TRBJ2-5|TRBV7-7|NA|few
CASSGLGGETQYF
TGTGCTAGCAGTGGCCTAGGAGGTGAGACCCAGTACTTC
>TRBJ1-1|TRBV7-6|NA|NA
CASSLRGYTEAFF
TGTGCCAGCAGCCTAAGGGGTTACACTGAAGCTTTCTTT
>TRBJ1-4|TRBV7-8|NA|NA
CASSFGQLNEKLFF
TGTGCCAGCAGCTTCGGACAGTTGAATGAAAAACTGTTTTTT
>TRBJ2-3|TRBV18|NA|NA
CASSPVQDTDTQYF
TGTGCCAGCTCACCTGTCCAGGACACAGATACGCAGTATTTT
>TRBJ2-7|TRBV19|NA|NA
CASSILDEQYF
TGTGCCAGTAGTATTTTAGACGAGCAGTACTTC
>TRBJ2-7|TRBV6-5|NA|NA
CASSYGGLSPPYEQYF
TGTGCCAGCAGTTACGGGGGACTCTCACCCCCCTACGAGCAGTACTTC
>TRBJ2-7|TRBV5-6|TRBD2|NA
CASSSTSGRRDYEQYF
TGTGCCAGCAGTTCAACTAGCGGGAGGAGAGACTACGAGCAGTACTTC
>TRBJ1-1|TRBV19|TRBD1|NA
CASSIQGQMNTEAFF
TGTGCCAGTAGTATTCAGGGACAGATGAACACTGAAGCTTTCTTT
>TRBJ2-3|TRBV11-2|TRBD2|NA
CASRSGGAGTDTQYF
TGTGCCAGCCGAAGCGGGGGGGCCGGCACAGATACGCAGTATTTT
>TRBJ1-5|TRBV6-1|NA|NA
CASSESWQGSNQPQHF
TGTGCCAGCAGTGAATCGTGGCAGGGTAGCAATCAGCCCCAGCATTTT
>TRBJ2-7|TRBV5-1|NA|NA
CASSLDGAYEQYF
TGCGCCAGCAGCTTGGATGGGGCGTACGAGCAGTACTTC
>TRBJ2-4|TRBV6-5|TRBD1|NA
CASLGQGHIQYF
TGTGCCAGCCTAGGACAGGGACACATTCAGTACTTC
>TRBJ2-7|TRBV2|TRBD2|NA
CASRSSSGSFYEQYF
TGTGCCAGCAGGTCGTCCAGCGGGAGCTTTTACGAGCAGTACTTC
>TRBJ1-5|TRBV7-8|NA|NA
CASSLGRGYWTDHSNQPQHF
TGTGCCAGCAGCTTAGGAAGGGGCTATTGGACGGACCATAGCAATCAGCCCCAGCATTTT
>TRBJ1-1|TRBV6-1|NA|NA
CASSEREGDWAFF
TGTGCCAGCAGTGAACGGGAGGGGGACTGGGCTTTCTTT